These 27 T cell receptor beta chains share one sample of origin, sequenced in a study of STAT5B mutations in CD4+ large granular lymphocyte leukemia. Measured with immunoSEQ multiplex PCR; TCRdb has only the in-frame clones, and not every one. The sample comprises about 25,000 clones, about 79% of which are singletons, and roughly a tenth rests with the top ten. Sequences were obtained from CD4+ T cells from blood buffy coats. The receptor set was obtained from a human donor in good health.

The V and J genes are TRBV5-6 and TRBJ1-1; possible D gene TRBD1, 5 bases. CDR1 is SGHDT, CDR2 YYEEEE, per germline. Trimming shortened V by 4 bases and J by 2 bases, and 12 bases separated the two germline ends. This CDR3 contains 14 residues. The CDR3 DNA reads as TGTGCCAGCAGCCCCGGGGGTACAAACACTGAAGCTTTCTTT. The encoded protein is CASSPGGTNTEAFF.

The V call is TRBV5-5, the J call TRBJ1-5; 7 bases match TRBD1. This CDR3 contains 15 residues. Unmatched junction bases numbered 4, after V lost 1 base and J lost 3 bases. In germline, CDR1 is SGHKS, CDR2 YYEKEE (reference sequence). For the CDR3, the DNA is TGTGCCAGCAGCTTGAGGACAGGACCCAATCAGCCCCAGCATTTT. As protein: CASSLRTGPNQPQHF. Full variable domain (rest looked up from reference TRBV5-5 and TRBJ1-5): DAGVTQSPTHLIKTRGQQVTLRCSPISGHKSVSWYQQVLGQGPQFIFQYYEKEERGRGNFPDRFSARQFPNYSSELNVNALLLGDSALYLCASSLRTGPNQPQHFGDGTRLSIL.

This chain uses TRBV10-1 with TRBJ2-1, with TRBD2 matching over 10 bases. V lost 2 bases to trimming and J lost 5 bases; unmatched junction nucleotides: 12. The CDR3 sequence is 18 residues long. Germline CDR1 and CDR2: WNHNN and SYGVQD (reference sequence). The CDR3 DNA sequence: TGCGCCAGCAGTGAGACGATCTCTAGCGGGAGAACGGACAATGAGCAGTTCTTC. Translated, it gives CASSETISSGRTDNEQFF.

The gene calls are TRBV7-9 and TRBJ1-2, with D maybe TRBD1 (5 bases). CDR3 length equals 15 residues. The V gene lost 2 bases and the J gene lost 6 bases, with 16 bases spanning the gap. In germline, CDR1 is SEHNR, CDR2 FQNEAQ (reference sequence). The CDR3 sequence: CASSLPPGRENGYTF. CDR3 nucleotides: TGTGCCAGCAGCTTACCCCCAGGGAGAGAGAATGGCTACACCTTC.

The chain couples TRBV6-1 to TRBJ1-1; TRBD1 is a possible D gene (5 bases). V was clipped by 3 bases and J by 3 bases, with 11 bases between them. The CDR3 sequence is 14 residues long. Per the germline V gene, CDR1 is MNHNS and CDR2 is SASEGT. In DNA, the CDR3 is TGTGCCAGCAGTGAGGTGGGGCGGGACACTGAAGCTTTCTTT. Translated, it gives CASSEVGRDTEAFF.

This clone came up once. This CDR3 is CASSAGGGFGNTIYF. DNA for the CDR3: TGTGCCAGCAGCGCAGGAGGGGGCTTTGGAAACACCATATATTTT. The genes are TRBV9 and TRBJ1-3; 7 bases align to TRBD1. Unmatched junction bases numbered 6, after V lost 3 bases and J lost 3 bases. The CDR3 runs 15 residues. Germline CDR1 and CDR2: SGDLS and YYNGEE.

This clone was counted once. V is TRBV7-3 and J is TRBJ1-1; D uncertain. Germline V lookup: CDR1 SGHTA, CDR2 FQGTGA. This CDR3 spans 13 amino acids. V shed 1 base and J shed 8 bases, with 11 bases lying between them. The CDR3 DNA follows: TGTGCCAGCAGCTTAAACTATCCGGGCGAAGCTTTCTTT. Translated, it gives CASSLNYPGEAFF.

CDR3 nucleotide sequence: TGTGCCAGCAGCCGGGGGGAGTCCTACAATGAGCAGTTCTTC. It is translated as CASSRGESYNEQFF. The V gene is TRBV7-2, the J gene TRBJ2-1, with 7 bases that match TRBD2. Losses at the gene ends were 5 bases for V and 1 base for J; bases not matched to a gene: 2. Germline assignment: CDR1 SGHTA and CDR2 FQGNSA. The CDR3 spans 14 residues.

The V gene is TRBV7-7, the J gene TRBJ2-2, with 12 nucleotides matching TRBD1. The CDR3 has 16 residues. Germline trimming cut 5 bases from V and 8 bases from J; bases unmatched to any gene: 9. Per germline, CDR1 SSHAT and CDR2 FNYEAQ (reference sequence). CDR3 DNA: TGTGCCAGCAGCCCACCGGGACAGGGGGCTGGGGGGGAGCTGTTTTTT. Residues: CASSPPGQGAGGELFF.

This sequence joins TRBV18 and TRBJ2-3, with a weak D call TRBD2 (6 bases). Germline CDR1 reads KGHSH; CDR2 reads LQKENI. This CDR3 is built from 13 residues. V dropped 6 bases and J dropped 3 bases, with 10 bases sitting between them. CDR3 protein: CASSPGGTDTQYF. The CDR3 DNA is TGTGCCAGCTCTCCCGGGGGTACAGATACGCAGTATTTT. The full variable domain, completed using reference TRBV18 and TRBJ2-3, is NAGVMQNPRHLVRRRGQEARLRCSPMKGHSHVYWYRQLPEEGLKFMVYLQKENIIDESGMPKERFSAEFPKEGPSILRIQQVVRGDSAAYFCASSPGGTDTQYFGPGTRLTVL.

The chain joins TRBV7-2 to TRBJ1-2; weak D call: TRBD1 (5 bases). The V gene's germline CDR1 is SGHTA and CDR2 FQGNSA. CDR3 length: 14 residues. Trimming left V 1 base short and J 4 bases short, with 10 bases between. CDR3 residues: CASSLEYGTYGYTF. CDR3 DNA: TGTGCCAGCAGCTTAGAATATGGGACCTATGGCTACACCTTC.

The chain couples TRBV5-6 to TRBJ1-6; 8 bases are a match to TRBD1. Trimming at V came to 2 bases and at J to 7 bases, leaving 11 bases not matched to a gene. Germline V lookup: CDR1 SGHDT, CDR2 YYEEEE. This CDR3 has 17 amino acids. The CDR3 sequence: CASSFGQGGVGNSPLHF. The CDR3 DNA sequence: TGTGCCAGCAGCTTTGGACAGGGCGGAGTAGGGAATTCACCCCTCCACTTT.

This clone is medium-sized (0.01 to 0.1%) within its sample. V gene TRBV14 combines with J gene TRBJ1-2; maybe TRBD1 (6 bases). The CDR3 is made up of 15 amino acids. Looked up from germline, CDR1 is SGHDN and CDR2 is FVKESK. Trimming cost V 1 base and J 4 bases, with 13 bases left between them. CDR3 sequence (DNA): TGTGCCAGCAGCCAAGTGACACAGGGAGCCTATGGCTACACCTTC. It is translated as CASSQVTQGAYGYTF.

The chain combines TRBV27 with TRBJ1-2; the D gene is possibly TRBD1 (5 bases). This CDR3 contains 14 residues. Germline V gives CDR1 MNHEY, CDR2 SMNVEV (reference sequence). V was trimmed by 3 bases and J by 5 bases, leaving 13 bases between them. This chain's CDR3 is CASSFGQGLYGYTF. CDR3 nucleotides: TGTGCCAGCAGTTTCGGCCAGGGCCTATATGGCTACACCTTC.

The CDR3 nucleotides read TGTGCCAGCAGCGTATGCAAGCGGGAGAGAGCTGACAATGAGCAGTTCTTC. It codes for CASSVCKRERADNEQFF. This chain links TRBV9 with TRBJ2-1; 8 bases are shared with TRBD2. The CDR3 runs 17 residues. The V gene's germline CDR1 is SGDLS and CDR2 YYNGEE. The junction had 11 bases not matched to a gene; V was cut back by 1 base and J by 5 bases.

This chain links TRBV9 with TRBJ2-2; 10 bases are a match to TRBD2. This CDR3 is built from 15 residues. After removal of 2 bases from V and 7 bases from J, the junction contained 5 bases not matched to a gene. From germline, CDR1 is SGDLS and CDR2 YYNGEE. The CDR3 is CASSVSGGYGGELFF. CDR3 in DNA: TGTGCCAGCAGCGTTAGCGGGGGGTATGGCGGGGAGCTGTTTTTT.

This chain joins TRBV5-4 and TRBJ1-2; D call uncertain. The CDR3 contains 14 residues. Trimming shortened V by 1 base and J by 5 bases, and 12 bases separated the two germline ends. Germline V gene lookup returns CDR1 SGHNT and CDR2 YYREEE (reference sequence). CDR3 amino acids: CASSLTEAGYGYTF. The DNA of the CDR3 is TGTGCCAGCAGCTTGACCGAGGCCGGTTATGGCTACACCTTC.

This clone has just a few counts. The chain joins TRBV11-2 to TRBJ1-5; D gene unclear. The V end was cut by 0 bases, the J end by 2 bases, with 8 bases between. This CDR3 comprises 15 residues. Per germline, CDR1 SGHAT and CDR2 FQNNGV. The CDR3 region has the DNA TGTGCCAGCAGCTTAGATATATCAGGCAATCAGCCCCAGCATTTT. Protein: CASSLDISGNQPQHF.

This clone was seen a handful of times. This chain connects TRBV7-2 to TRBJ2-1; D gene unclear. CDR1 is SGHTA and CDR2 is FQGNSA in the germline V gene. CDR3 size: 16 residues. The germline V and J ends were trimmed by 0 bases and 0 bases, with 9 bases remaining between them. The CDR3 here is CASSLAPWRSYNEQFF. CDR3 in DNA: TGTGCCAGCAGCTTAGCGCCGTGGCGCTCCTACAATGAGCAGTTCTTC. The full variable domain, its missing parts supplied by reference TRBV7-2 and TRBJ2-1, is GAGVSQSPSNKVTEKGKDVELRCDPISGHTALYWYRQSLGQGLEFLIYFQGNSAPDKSGLPSDRFSAERTGGSVSTLTIQRTQQEDSAVYLCASSLAPWRSYNEQFFGPGTRLTVL.

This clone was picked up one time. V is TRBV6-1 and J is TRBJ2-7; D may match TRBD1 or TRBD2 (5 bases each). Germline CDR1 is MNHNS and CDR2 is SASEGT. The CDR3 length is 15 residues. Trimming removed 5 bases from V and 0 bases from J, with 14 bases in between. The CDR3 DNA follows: TGTGCCAGCAGTCCGGGACCCCTGAGCTCCTACGAGCAGTACGTC. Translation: CASSPGPLSSYEQYV.

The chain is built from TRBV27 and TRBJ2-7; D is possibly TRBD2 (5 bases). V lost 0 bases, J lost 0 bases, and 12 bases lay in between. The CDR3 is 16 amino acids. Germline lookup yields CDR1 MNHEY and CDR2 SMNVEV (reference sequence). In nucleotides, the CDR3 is TGTGCCAGCAGTTTATCGCTGCGGGCCTCCTCCTACGAGCAGTACTTC. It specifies CASSLSLRASSYEQYF.

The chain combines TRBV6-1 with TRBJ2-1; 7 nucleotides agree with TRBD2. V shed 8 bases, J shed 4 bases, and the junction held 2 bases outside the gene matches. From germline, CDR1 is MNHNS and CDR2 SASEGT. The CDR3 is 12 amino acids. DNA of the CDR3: TGTGCCAGCGGGACTACTTACAATGAGCAGTTCTTC. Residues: CASGTTYNEQFF.

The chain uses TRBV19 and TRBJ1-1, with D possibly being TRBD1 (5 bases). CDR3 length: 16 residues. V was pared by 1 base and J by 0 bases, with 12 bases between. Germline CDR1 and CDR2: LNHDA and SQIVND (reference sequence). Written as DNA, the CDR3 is TGTGCCAGTAGTATAGGGGGGACCGGCATGAACACTGAAGCTTTCTTT. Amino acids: CASSIGGTGMNTEAFF.

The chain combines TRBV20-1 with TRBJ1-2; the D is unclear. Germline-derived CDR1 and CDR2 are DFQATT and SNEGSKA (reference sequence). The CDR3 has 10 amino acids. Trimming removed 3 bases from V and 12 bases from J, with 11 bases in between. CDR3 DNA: TGCAGTGCTAGGGGAGTTGGGGACACCTTC. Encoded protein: CSARGVGDTF.

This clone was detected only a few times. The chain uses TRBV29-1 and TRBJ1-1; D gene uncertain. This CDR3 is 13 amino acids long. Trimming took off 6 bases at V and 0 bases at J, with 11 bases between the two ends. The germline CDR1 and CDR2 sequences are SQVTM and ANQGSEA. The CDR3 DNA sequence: TGCAGCGTCCTAACCTCAGTGAACACTGAAGCTTTCTTT. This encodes CSVLTSVNTEAFF.

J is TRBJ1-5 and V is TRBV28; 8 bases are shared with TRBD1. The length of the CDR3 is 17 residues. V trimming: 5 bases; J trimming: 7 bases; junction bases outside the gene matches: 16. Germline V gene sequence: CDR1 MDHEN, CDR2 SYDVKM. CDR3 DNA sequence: TGTGCCAGCAGTACCGAACAGGGGGGAATTAGGGGGCAGCCCCAGCATTTT. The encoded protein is CASSTEQGGIRGQPQHF. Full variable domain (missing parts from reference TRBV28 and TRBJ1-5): DVKVTQSSRYLVKRTGEKVFLECVQDMDHENMFWYRQDPGLGLRLIYFSYDVKMKEKGDIPEGYSVSREKKERFSLILESASTNQTSMYLCASSTEQGGIRGQPQHFGDGTRLSIL.

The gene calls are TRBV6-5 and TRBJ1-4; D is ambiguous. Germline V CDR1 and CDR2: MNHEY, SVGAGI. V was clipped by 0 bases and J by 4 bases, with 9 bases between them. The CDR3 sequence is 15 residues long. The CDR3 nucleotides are TGTGCCAGCAGTTACTCGGGGAGGTATAATGAAAAACTGTTTTTT. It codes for CASSYSGRYNEKLFF.